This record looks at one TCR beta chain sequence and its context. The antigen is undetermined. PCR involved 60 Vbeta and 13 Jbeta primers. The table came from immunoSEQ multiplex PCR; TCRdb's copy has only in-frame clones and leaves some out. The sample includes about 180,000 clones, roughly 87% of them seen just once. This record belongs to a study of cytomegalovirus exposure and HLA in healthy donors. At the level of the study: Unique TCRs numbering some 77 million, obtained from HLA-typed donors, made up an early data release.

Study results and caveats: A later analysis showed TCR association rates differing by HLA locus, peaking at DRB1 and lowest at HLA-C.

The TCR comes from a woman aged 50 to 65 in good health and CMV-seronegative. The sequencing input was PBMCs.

The CDR3 DNA sequence: TGTGCCAGCAGTGAAGAACCGGGACTAAGGTTTAATTCACCCCTCCACTTT. Translation: CASSEEPGLRFNSPLHF. The chain is built from TRBV6-1 and TRBJ1-6; tentative D call: TRBD1 (5 bases). V was trimmed by 1 base and J by 6 bases, leaving 16 bases between them. Germline V gene lookup returns CDR1 MNHNS and CDR2 SASEGT. The CDR3 contains 17 residues.